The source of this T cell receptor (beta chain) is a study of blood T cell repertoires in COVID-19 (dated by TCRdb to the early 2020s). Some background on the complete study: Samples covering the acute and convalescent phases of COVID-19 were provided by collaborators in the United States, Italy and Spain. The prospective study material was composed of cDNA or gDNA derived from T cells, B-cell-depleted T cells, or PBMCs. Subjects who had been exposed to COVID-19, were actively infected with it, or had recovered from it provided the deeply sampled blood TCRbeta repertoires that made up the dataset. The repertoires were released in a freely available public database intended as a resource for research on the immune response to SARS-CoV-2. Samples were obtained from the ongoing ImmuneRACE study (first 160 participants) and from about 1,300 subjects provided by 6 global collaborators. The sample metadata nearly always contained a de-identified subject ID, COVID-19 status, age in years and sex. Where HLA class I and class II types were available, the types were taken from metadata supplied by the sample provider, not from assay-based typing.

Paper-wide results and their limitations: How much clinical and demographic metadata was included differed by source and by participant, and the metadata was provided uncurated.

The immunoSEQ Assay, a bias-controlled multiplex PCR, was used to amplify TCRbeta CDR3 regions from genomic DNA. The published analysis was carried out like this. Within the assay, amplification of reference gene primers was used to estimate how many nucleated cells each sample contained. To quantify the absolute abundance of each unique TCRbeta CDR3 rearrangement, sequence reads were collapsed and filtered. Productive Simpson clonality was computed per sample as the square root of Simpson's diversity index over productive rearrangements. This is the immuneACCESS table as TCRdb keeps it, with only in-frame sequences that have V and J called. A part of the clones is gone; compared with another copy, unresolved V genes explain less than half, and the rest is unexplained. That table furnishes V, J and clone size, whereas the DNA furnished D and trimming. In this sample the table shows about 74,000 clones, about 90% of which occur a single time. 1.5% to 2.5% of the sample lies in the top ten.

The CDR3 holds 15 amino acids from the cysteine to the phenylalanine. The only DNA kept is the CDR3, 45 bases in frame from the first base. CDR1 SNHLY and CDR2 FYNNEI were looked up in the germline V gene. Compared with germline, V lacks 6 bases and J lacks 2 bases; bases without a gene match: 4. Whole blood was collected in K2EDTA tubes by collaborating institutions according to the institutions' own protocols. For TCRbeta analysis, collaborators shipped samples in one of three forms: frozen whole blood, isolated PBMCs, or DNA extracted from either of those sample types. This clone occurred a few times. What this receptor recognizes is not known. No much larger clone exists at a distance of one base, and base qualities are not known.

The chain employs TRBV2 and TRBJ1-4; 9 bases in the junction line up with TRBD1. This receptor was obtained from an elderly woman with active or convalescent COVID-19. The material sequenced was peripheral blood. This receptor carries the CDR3 CASRAGTGTNEKLFF. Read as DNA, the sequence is TGTGCCAGCAGGGCCGGGACAGGGACTAATGAAAAACTGTTTTTT.